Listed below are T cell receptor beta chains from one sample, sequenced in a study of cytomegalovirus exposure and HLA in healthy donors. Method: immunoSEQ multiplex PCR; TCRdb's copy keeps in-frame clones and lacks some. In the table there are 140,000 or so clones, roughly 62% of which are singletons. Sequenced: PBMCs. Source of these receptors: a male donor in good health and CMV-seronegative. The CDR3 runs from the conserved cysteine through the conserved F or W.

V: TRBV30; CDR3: CAWSLRGWQTEAFF
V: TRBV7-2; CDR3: CASSLARINYGYTF
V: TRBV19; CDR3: CASRLAGAGNTEAFF
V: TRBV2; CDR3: CASRDRGLGPQHF
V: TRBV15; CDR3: CATSRDGLETDTQYF
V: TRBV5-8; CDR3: CASSLNYGRGFSYEQYF
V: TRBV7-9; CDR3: CSSSLGAGFYEQYF
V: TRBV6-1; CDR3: CASSEHPITGGSNSPLHF
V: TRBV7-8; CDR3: CASSLVGRAEAFF
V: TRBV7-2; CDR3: CASSPLTRFNEQFF
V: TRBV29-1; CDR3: CSVPQYLSGGTNYEQYF
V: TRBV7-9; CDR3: CASSQDRGQDTQYF
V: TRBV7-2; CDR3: CASSQASGGLAGELFF
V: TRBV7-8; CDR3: CASSQAGDSPLHF
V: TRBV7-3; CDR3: CASSLYLGLGGTPYEQYF
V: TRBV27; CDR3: CASSAGQGFDTQYF
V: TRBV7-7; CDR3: CASSEGRQSAYQETQYF
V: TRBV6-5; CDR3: CASQVLAYEQYF
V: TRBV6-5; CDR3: CASKIEGHHNSPLHF
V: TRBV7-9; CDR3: CSSSFYRDSPEAFF
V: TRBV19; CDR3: CASDTGIPYGYTF
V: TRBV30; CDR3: CAWKGRGGNTEAFF
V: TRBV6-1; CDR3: CASTTGTSIETQYF
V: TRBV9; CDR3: CASSVMTGSSVPLHF
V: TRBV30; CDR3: CAWVGGNGGAPSGYTF
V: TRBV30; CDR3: CAWSGGRGTYEQYF
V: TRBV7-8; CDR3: CASSSVNLGAGYEQYF
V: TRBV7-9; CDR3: CASRGPGGAEGYTF
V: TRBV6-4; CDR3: CASSVRSNTEAFF
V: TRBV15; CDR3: CATSSRLDEKLFF
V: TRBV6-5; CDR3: CASSLLGLYGYTF
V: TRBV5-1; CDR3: CASSLAGDQREQYF
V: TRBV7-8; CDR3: CASSSSRGVGEQYF
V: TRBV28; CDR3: CASSYRQGPREKLFF
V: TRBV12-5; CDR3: CASGLVLSETGVPEGYTF
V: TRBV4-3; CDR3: CASSQQGTENTEAFF
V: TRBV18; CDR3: CASSPSRDTKHEQYF
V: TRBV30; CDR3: CAWATGAVDTQYF
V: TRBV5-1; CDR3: CASSFGGLPSYEQYF
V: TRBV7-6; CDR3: CASSPWGGSSYNEQFF
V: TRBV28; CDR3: CASSSTVYEQYF
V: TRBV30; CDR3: CAWRRTGGADTQYF
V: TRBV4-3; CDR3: CASSRGQMGGNYGYTF
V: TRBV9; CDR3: CASSVDPGVSGNTIYF
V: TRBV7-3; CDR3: CASSLGSRETQYF
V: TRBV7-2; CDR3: CASSLRPGQPQHF
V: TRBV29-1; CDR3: CSVEVGGEQYF
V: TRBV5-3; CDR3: CARSPSRSSGNTIYF
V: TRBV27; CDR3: CASSFTLDQPQHF
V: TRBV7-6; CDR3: CASSLRQGAGEQFF
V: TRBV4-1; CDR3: CASSPAGYSYNEQFF
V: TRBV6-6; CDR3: CASSRPGGQAYEQYF
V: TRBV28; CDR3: CASSPQAQETQYF
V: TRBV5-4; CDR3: CASSLTMIDTGELFF
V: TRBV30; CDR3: CAWSVLGSGYTF